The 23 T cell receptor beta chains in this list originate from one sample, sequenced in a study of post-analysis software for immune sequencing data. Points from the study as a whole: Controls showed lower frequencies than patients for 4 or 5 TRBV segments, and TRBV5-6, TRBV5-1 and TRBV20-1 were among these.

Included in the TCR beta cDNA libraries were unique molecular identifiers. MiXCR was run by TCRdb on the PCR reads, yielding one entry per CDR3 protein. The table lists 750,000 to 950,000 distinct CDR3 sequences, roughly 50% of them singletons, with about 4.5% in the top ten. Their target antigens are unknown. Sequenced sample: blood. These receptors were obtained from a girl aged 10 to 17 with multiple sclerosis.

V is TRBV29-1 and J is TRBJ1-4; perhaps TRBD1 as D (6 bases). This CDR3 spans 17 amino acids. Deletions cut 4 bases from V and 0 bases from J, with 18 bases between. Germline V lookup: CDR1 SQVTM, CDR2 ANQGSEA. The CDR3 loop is CSVVLGRGSATNEKLFF. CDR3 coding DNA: TGCAGCGTTGTATTAGGTAGGGGGTCGGCAACTAATGAAAAACTGTTTTTT.

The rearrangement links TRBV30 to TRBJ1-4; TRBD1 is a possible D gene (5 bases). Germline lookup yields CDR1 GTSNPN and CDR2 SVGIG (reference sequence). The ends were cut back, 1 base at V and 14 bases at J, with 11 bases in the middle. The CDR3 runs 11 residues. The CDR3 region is CAWSGDGALFF. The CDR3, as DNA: TGTGCCTGGAGTGGGGACGGCGCGCTGTTTTTT.

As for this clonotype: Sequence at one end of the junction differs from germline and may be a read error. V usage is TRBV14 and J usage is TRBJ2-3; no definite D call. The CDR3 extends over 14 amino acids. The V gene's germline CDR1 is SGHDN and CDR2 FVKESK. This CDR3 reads CASNQDRSTDTQYF. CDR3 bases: TGTGCCAGCAACCAAGACCGGAGCACAGATACGCAGTATTTT.

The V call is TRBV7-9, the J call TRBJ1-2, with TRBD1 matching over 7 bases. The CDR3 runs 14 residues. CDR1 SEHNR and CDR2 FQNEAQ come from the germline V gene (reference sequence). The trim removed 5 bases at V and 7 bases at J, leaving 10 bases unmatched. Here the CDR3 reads CASSASTGVAGYTF. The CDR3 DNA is TGTGCCAGCAGCGCGTCCACAGGGGTAGCTGGCTACACCTTC.

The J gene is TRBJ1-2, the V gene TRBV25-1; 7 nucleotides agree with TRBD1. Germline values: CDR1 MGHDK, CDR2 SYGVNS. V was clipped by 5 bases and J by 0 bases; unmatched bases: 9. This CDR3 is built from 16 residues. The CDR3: CASSPNLTGPNYGYTF. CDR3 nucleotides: TGTGCCAGCAGTCCGAACTTGACAGGGCCTAACTATGGCTACACCTTC.

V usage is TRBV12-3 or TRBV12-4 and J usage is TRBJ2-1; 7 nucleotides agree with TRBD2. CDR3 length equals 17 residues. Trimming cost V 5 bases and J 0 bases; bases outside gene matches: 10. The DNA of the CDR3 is TGTGCCAGCAGTCCCCTCTTCGCGGGAGTCTCCTACAATGAGCAGTTCTTC. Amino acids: CASSPLFAGVSYNEQFF.

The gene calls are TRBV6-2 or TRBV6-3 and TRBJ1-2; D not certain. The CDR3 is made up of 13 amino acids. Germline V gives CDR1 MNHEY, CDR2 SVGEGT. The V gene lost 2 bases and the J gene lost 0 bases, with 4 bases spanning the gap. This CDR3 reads CASSYGTNYGYTF. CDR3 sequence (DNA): TGTGCCAGCAGTTACGGAACTAACTATGGCTACACCTTC.

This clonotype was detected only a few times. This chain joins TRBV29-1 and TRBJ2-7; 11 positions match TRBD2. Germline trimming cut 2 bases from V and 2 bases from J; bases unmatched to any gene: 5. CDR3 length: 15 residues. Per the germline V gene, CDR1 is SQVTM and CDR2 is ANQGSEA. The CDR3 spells CSVESSGRPAYEQYF. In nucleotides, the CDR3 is TGCAGCGTTGAATCTAGCGGGAGGCCGGCCTACGAGCAGTACTTC.

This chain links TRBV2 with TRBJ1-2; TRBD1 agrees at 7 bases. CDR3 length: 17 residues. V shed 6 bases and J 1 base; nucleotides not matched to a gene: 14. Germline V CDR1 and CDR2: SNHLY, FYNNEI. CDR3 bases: TGTGCCAGCAGCTTCCCCTCAACGGGACAGAGTAACTATGGCTACACCTTC. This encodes CASSFPSTGQSNYGYTF. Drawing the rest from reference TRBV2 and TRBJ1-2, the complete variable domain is EPEVTQTPSHQVTQMGQEVILRCVPISNHLYFYWYRQILGQKVEFLVSFYNNEISEKSEIFDDQFSVERPDGSNFTLKIRSTKLEDSAMYFCASSFPSTGQSNYGYTFGSGTRLTVV.

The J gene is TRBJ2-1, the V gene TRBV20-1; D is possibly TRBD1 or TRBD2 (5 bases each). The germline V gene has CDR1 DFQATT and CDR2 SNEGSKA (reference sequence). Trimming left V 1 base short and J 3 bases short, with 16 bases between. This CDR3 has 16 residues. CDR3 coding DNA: TGCAGTGCTAGAGCCACCGGGGCCAAGGGCTACAATGAGCAGTTCTTC. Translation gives CSARATGAKGYNEQFF.

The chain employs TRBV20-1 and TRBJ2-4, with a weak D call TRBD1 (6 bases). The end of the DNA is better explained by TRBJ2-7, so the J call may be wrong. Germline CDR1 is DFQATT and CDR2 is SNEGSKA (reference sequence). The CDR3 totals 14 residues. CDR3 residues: CSAPKNRAAGEQYF. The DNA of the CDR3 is TGCAGTGCCCCGAAGAACAGGGCCGCCGGCGAGCAGTACTTC.

The CDR3 sequence: CASSYSPYEQYF. The CDR3 nucleotides are TGTGCCAGCAGCTATTCGCCCTACGAGCAGTACTTC. The gene calls are TRBV5-5 and TRBJ2-7, with D uncertain. Germline values: CDR1 SGHKS, CDR2 YYEKEE (reference sequence). The V gene lost 3 bases and the J gene lost 2 bases, with 6 bases spanning the gap. The CDR3 sequence is 12 residues long. The full variable domain, with the rest looked up from reference TRBV5-5 and TRBJ2-7, is DAGVTQSPTHLIKTRGQQVTLRCSPISGHKSVSWYQQVLGQGPQFIFQYYEKEERGRGNFPDRFSARQFPNYSSELNVNALLLGDSALYLCASSYSPYEQYFGPGTRLTVT.

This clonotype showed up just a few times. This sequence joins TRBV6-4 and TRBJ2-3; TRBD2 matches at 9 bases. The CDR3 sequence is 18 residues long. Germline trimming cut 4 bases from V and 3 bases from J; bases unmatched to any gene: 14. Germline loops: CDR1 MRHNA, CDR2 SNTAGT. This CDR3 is CASSGGGGASRKTDTQYF. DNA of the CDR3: TGTGCCAGCAGTGGTGGCGGGGGGGCCTCACGGAAAACAGATACGCAGTATTTT.

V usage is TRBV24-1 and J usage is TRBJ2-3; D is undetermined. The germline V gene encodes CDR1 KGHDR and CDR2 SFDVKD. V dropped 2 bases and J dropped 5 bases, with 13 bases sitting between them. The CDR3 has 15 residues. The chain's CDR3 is CATSDSSFLEDTQYF. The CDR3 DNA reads TGTGCCACCAGTGATTCTTCTTTCCTCGAAGATACGCAGTATTTT.

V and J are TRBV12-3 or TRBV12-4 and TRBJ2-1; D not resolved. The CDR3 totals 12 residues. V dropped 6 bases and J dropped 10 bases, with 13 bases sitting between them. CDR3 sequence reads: CASSSFPTEQFF. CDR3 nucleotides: TGTGCCAGCAGCTCGTTCCCAACAGAGCAGTTCTTC.

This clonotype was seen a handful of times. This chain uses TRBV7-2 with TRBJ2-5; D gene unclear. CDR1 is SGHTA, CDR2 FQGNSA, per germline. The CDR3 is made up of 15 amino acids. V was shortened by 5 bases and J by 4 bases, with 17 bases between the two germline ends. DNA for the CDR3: TGTGCCAGCAGCCTCGGGCCAGCGTTAGCAGAGACCCAGTACTTC. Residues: CASSLGPALAETQYF.

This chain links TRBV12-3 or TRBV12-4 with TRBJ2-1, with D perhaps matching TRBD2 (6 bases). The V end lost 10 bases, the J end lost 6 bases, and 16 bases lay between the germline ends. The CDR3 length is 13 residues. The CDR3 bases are TGTGCCACCTTAAGACTAGGGGCCAATGAGCAGTTCTTC. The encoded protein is CATLRLGANEQFF.

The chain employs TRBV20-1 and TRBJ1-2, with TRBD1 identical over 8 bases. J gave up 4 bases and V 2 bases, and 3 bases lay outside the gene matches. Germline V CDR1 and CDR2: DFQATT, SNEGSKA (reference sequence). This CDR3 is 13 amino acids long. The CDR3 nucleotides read TGCAGTGCTAGACGGACAGGGACCTATGGCTACACCTTC. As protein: CSARRTGTYGYTF.

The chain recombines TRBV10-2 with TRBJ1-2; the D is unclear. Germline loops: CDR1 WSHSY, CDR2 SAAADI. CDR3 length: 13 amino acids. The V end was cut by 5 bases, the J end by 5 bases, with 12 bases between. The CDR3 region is CASSTITLYGYTF. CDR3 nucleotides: TGCGCCAGCAGTACTATAACCTTATATGGCTACACCTTC.

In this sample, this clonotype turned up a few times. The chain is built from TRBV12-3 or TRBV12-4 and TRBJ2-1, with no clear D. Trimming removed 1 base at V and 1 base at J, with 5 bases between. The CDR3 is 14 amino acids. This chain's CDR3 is CASSLDWSYNEQFF. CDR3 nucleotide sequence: TGTGCCAGCAGTTTAGACTGGTCCTACAATGAGCAGTTCTTC.

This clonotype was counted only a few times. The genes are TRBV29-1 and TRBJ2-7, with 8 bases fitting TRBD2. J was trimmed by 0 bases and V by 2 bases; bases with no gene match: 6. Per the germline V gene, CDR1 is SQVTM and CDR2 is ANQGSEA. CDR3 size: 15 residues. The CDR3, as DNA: TGCAGCGTTGAACTTAGCGGGACGAGCTCCTACGAGCAGTACTTC. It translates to CSVELSGTSSYEQYF.

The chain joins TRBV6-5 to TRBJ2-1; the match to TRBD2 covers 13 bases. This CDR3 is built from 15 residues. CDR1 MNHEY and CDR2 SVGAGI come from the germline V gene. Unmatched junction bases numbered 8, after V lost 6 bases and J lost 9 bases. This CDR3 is CASRRTSGRSGEQFF. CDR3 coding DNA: TGTGCCAGCAGACGGACTAGCGGGAGATCGGGTGAGCAGTTCTTC.

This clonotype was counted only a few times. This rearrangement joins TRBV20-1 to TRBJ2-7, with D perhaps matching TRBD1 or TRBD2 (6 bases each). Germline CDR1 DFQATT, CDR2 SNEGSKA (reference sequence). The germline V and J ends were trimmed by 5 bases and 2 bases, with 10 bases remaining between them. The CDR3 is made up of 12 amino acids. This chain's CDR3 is CSAGGPTYEQYF. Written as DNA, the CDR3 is TGCAGTGCTGGGGGGCCTACCTACGAGCAGTACTTC.